This TCR beta chain was retrieved from a study of regulatory T cells in long-lasting Graves disease. Study observations and caveats: With under 3,500 shared public clonotypes, persistent patients exceeded new patients, who shared approximately 880.

This clonotype occurred a few times. Its antigen is undetermined. CDR3 regions were amplified by Arm-PCR using iRepertoire HTBI primers to build TCR beta libraries. TCRdb called the multiplex PCR reads again in MiXCR, with one record for every CDR3 protein. Here the sample spans about 460,000 distinct CDR3 sequences, roughly 23% being singletons. The time point is: persistent/refractory GD, antithyroid drugs over 5 years with positive TRAb. RNA extracted from PBMCs served as the sequencing template. This TCR was recovered from a female donor with Graves disease. Source: peripheral blood mononuclear cells (PBMCs), taken when the disease was refractory, from a patient treated with antithyroid drugs.

Here the CDR3 reads CASSYMSGETQYF. CDR3 bases: TGTGCCAGCAGCTATATGTCTGGGGAGACCCAGTACTTC. The chain links TRBV7-2 to TRBJ2-5; no definite D call. The CDR3 is 13 amino acids. In germline, CDR1 is SGHTA, CDR2 FQGNSA. Trimming took off 4 bases at V and 5 bases at J, with 11 bases between the two ends.